This TCR beta chain is drawn from a study of cytomegalovirus exposure and HLA in healthy donors. Study at large: Most genotyped donors, approximately 81% of 350 to 500, had Caucasian-associated genetic ancestry. The study, taken as a whole, reports: As was reported, the classifier diagnosed cytomegalovirus status with high specificity and sensitivity.

The PCR employed 60 Vbeta primers together with 13 Jbeta primers. Produced via immunoSEQ multiplex PCR; TCRdb's table is partial and in-frame only. Of about 200,000 clones listed, approximately 79% are singletons. The ends lost 3 bases at V and 3 bases at J; junction bases unmatched: 5. The CDR3 extends over 16 amino acids. Germline V gene lookup returns CDR1 ENHRY and CDR2 SYGVKD. As concerns this clone: The antigen remains undetermined.

The source material was PBMCs. V usage is TRBV10-3 and J usage is TRBJ2-3, with 11 positions matching TRBD2. This clonotype was obtained from a woman aged 25 to 45 in good health and CMV-seropositive. CDR3 nucleotide sequence: TGTGCCATCAGTGAAGCCGGGACTAGCGGTACAGATACGCAGTATTTT. As protein: CAISEAGTSGTDTQYF.